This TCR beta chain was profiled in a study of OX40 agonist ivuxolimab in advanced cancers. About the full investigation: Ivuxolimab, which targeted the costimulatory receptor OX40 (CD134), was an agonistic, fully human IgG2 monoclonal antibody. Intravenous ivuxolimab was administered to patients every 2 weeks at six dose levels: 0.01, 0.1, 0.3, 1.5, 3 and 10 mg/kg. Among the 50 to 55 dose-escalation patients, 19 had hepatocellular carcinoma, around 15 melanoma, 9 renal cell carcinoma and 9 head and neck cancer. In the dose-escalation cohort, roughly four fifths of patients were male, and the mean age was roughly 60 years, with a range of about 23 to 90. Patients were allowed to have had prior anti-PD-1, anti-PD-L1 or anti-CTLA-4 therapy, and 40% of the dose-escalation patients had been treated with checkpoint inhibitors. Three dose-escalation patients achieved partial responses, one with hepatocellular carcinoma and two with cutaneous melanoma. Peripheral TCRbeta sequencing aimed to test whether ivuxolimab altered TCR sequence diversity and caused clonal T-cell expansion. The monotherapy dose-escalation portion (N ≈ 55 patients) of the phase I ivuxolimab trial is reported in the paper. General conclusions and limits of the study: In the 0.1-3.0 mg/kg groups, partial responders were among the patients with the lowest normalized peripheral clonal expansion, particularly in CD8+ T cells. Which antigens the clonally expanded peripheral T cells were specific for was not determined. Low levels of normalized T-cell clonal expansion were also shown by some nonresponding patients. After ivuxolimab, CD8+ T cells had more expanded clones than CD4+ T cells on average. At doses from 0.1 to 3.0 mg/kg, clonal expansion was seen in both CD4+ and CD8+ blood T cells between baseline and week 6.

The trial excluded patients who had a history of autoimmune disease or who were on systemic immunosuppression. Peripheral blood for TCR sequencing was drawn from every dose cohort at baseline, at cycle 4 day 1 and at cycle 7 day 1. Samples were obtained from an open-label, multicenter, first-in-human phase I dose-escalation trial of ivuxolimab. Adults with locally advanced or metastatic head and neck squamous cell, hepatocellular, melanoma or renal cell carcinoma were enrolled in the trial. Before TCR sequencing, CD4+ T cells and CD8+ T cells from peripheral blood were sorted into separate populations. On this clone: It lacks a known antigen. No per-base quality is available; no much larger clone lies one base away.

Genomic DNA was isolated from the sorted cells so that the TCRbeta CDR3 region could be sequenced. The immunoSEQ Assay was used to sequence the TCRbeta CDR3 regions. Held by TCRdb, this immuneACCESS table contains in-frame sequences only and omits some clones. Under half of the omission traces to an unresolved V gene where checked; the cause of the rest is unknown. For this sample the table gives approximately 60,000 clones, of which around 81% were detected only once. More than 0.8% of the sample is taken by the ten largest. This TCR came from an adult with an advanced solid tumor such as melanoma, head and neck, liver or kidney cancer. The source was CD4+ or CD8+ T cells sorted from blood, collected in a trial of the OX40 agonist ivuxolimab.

Read as DNA, the sequence is TGCGCCAGCAGCCTAACAGGGTTTGCTATGTACGAGCAGTACTTC. It is translated as CASSLTGFAMYEQYF. This chain is built from TRBV4-1 and TRBJ2-7; D gene: possibly TRBD1, on 6 matching bases. Trimming costs V 4 bases and J 4 bases, and their ends lie 17 bases apart. The germline V gene specifies MGHRA as CDR1 and YSYEKL as CDR2. Counted from cysteine to phenylalanine, this CDR3 has 15 amino acids. The DNA shown is the 45-base CDR3, in frame from base 1.